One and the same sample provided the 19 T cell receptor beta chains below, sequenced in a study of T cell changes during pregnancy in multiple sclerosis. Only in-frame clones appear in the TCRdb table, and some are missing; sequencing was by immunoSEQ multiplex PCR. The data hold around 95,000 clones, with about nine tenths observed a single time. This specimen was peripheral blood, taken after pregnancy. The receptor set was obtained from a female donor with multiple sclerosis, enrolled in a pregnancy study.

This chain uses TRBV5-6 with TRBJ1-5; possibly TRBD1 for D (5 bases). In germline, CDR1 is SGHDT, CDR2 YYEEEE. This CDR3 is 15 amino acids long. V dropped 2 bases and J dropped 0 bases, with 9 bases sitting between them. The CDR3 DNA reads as TGTGCCAGCAGCTTCCAGGGTTATAGCAATCAGCCCCAGCATTTT. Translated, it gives CASSFQGYSNQPQHF.

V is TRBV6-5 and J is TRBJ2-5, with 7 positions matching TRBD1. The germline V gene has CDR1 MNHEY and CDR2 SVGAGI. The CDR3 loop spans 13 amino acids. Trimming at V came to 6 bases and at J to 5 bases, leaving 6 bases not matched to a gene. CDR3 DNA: TGTGCCAGCAGAAAACAGGGGTTGGAGACCCAGTACTTC. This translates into CASRKQGLETQYF.

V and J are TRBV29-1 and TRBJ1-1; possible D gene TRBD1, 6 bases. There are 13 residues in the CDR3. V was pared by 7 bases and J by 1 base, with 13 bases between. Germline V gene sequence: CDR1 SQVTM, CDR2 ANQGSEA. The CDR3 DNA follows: TGCAGCGCCCGGGGGGGGGCGAACACTGAAGCTTTCTTT. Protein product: CSARGGANTEAFF.

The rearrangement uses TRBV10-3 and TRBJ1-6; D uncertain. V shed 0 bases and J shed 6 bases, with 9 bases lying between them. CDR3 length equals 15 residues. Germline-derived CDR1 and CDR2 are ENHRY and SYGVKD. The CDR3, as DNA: TGTGCCATCAGTGAGTCCTCGCGGCCTAATTCACCCCTCCACTTT. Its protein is CAISESSRPNSPLHF.

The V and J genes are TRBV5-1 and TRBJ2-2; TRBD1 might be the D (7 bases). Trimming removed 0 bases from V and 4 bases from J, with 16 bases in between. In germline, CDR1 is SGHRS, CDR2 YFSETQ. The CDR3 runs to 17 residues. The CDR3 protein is CASSLAGGTTSTGELFF. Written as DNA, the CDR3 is TGCGCCAGCAGCTTGGCAGGGGGGACAACCAGCACCGGGGAGCTGTTTTTT. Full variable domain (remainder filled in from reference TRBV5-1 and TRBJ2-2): KAGVTQTPRYLIKTRGQQVTLSCSPISGHRSVSWYQQTPGQGLQFLFEYFSETQRNKGNFPGRFSGRQFSNSRSEMNVSTLELGDSALYLCASSLAGGTTSTGELFFGEGSRLTVL.

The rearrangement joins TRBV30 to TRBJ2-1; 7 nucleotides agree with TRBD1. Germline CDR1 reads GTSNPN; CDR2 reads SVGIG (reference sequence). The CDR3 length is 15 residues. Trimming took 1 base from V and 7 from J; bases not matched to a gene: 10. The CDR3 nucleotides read TGTGCCTGGAGTGGAGGTAGGGGGCTTAATAATGAGCAGTTCTTC. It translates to CAWSGGRGLNNEQFF.

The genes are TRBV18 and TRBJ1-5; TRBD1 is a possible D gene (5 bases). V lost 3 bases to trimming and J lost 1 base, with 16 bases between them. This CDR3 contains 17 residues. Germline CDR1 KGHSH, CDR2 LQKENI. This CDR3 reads CASSPSGTFQSNQPQHF. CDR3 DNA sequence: TGTGCCAGCTCACCTTCCGGGACTTTCCAGAGCAATCAGCCCCAGCATTTT.

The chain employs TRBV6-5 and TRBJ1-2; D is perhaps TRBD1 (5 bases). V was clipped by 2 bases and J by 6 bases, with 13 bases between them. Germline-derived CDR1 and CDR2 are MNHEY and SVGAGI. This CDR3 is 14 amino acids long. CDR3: CASSYHRVGHGYTF. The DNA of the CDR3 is TGTGCCAGCAGTTACCACAGAGTGGGGCATGGCTACACCTTC.

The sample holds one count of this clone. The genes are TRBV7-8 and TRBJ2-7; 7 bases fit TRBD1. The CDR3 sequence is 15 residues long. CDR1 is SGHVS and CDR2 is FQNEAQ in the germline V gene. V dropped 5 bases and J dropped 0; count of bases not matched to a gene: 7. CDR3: CASSPDRRSSYEQYF. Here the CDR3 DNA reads TGTGCCAGCAGCCCGGACAGGAGGAGCTCCTACGAGCAGTACTTC.

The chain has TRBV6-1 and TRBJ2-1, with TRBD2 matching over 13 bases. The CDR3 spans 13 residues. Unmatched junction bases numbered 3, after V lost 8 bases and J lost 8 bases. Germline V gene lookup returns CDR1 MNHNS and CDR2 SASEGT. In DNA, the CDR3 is TGTGCCAGCCGGACTAGCGGGAGCCATGAGCAGTTCTTC. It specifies CASRTSGSHEQFF.

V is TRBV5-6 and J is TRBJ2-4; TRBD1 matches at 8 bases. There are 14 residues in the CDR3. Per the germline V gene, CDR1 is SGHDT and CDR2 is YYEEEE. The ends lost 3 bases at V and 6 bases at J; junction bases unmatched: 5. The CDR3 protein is CASSYRTGLNIQYF. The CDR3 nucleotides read TGTGCCAGCAGCTATCGGACAGGGTTAAACATTCAGTACTTC.

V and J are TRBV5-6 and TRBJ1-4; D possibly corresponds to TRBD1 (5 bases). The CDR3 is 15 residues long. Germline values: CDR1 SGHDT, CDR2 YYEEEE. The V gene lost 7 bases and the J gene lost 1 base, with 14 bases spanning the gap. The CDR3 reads CASSGSHVTNEKLFF. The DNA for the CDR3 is TGTGCCAGCTCAGGGTCCCACGTAACTAATGAAAAACTGTTTTTT. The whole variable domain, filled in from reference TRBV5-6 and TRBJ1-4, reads DAGVTQSPTHLIKTRGQQVTLRCSPKSGHDTVSWYQQALGQGPQFIFQYYEEEERQRGNFPDRFSGHQFPNYSSELNVNALLLGDSALYLCASSGSHVTNEKLFFGSGTQLSVL.

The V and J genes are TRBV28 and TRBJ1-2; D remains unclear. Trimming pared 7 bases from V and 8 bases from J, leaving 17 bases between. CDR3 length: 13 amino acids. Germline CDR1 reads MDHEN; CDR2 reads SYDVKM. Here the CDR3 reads CASTSHYPRGYTF. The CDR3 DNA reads TGTGCCAGCACCTCACACTACCCACGGGGCTACACCTTC.

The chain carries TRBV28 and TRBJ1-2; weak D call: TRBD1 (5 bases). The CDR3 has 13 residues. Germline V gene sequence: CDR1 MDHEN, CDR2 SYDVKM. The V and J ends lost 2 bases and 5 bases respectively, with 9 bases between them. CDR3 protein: CASSLAGGYGYTF. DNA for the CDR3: TGTGCCAGCAGTTTAGCGGGGGGGTATGGCTACACCTTC.

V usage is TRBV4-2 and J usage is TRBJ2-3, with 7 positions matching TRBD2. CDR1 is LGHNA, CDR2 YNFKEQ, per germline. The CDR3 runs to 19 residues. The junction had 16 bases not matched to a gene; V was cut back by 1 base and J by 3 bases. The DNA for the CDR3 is TGTGCCAGCAGCCAAGGTGTGAGCGGAGGGGAGGGCATTACAGATACGCAGTATTTT. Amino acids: CASSQGVSGGEGITDTQYF.

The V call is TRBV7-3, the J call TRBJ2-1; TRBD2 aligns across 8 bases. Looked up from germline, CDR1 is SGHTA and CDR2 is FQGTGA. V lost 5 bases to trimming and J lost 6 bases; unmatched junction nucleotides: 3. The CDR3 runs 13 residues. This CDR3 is CASSTTSGNEQFF. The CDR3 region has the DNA TGTGCCAGCAGCACCACTAGCGGCAATGAGCAGTTCTTC.

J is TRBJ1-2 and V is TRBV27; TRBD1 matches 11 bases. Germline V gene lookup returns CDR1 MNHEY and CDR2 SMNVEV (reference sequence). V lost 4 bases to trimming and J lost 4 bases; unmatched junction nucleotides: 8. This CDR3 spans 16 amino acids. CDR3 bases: TGTGCCAGCAGTTCCTCCCCCGGGACAGGGGGCTATGGCTACACCTTC. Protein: CASSSSPGTGGYGYTF.

The CDR3 coding sequence is TGCAGCGTGGGGACAGGTTACGAGCAGTACTTC. Translating it yields CSVGTGYEQYF. This chain uses TRBV29-1 with TRBJ2-7; 8 positions match TRBD1. The germline gives CDR1 SQVTM, CDR2 ANQGSEA. CDR3 length: 11 residues. The J segment lost 4 bases and the V segment lost 6 bases, leaving 2 bases of the junction unmatched.

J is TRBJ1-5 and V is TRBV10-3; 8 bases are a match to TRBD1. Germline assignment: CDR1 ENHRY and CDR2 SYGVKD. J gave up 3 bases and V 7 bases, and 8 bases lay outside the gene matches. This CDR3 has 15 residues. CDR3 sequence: CAINPDRGVNQPQHF. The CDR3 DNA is TGTGCCATCAATCCCGACAGGGGCGTCAATCAGCCCCAGCATTTT.